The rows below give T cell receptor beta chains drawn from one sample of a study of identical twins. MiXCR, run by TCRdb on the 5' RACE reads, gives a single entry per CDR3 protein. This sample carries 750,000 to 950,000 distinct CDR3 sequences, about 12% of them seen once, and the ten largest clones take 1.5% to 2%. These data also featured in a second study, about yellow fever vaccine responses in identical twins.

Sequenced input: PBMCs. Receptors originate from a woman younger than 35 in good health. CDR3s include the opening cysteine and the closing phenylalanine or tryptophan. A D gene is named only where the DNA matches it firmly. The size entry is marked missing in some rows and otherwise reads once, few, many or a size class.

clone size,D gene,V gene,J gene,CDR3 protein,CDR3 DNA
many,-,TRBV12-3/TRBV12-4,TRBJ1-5,CASSLGDVGINQPQHF,TGTGCCAGCAGTTTAGGGGACGTAGGAATCAATCAGCCCCAGCATTTT
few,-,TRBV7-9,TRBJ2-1,CASSNHEGYEQFF,TGTGCCAGCAGCAATCACGAGGGCTATGAGCAGTTCTTC
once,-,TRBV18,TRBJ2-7,CASSPPGGRKYEQYF,TGTGCCAGCTCACCACCCGGGGGTAGAAAATACGAGCAGTACTTC
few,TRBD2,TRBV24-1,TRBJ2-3,CATSDFVTSGKKGDTQYF,TGTGCCACCAGTGATTTTGTGACTAGCGGCAAAAAAGGAGATACGCAGTATTTT
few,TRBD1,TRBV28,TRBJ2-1,CASSSPRDRGSREQFF,TGTGCCAGCAGTTCCCCCCGGGACAGGGGGTCTCGTGAGCAGTTCTTC
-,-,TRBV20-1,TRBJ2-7,CSARVVDEQYF,TGCAGTGCTAGAGTCGTAGACGAGCAGTACTTC
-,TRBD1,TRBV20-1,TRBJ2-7,CSARDRQGGGYEQYF,TGCAGTGCTAGAGATCGACAGGGTGGAGGCTACGAGCAGTACTTC
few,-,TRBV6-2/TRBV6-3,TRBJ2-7,CASSYSSWGSYEQYF,TGTGCCAGCAGTTACTCGAGCTGGGGGAGCTACGAGCAGTACTTC
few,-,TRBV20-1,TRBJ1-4,CSAPRVGVGEKLFF,TGCAGTGCCCCCCGGGTGGGGGTTGGGGAAAAACTGTTTTTT
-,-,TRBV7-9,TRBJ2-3,CASSLRGSLPGKETQYF,TGTGCCAGCAGCTTAAGAGGATCCCTCCCCGGAAAGGAGACGCAGTATTTT
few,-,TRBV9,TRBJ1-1,CASSVAGGASPEAFF,TGTGCCAGCAGCGTAGCTGGGGGCGCGTCCCCTGAAGCTTTCTTT
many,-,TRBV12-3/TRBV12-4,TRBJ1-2,CASSHRTSNYGYTF,TGTGCCAGCAGTCACCGGACATCTAACTATGGCTACACCTTC
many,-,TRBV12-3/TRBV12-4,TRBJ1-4,CASSPQATNEKLFF,TGTGCCAGCAGTCCACAAGCAACTAATGAAAAACTGTTTTTT
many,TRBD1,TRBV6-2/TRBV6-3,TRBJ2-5,CASSTPLGQGMETQYF,TGTGCCAGCAGTACCCCCTTGGGACAGGGTATGGAGACCCAGTACTTC
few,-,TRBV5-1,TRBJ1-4,CASRLRGSMANEKLFF,TGCGCCAGCAGGCTCAGGGGCTCCATGGCTAATGAAAAACTGTTTTTT
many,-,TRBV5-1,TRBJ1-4,CASSLTGSREKLFF,TGCGCCAGCAGCTTGACAGGGTCGAGGGAAAAACTGTTTTTT
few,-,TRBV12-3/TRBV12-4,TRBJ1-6,CASSFFNSPLHF,TGTGCCAGCAGTTTTTTTAATTCACCCCTCCACTTT
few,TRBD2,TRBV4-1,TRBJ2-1,CASSPSGLAGNTGYNEQFF,TGCGCCAGCAGCCCATCGGGGCTAGCGGGCAACACCGGATACAATGAGCAGTTCTTC
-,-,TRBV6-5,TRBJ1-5,CASSYRVSNQPQHF,TGTGCCAGCAGTTACAGGGTTAGCAATCAGCCCCAGCATTTT
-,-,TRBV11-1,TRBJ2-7,CASSPIGNYEQYF,TGTGCCAGCAGCCCTATTGGGAACTACGAGCAGTACTTC
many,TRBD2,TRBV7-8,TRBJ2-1,CASSSTALAGGSDEQFF,TGTGCCAGCAGCTCCACGGCACTAGCGGGAGGATCCGATGAGCAGTTCTTC
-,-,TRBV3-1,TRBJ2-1,CASSLTRTAPGHEQFF,TGTGCCAGCAGCCTCACCCGGACAGCGCCAGGACATGAGCAGTTCTTC
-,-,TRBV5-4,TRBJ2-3,CASSLGASRNTQYF,TGTGCCAGCAGCTTGGGGGCTAGCCGAAATACGCAGTATTTT
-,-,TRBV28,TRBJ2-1,CASSLNRQFF,TGTGCCAGCAGTTTAAATAGGCAGTTCTTC
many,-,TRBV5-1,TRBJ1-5,CASSPLGGALNQPQHF,TGCGCCAGCAGCCCCCTTGGGGGGGCGCTCAATCAGCCCCAGCATTTT
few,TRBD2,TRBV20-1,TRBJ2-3,CSARDGTSGTDTQYF,TGCAGTGCTAGAGATGGCACTAGCGGCACAGATACGCAGTATTTT